This T cell receptor (beta chain) was captured in a study of blood T cell repertoires in COVID-19. There are 14 residues in the CDR3. Germline V CDR1 and CDR2: SGHTS, YDEGEE. V was pared by 4 bases and J by 7 bases, with 10 bases of the junction left unmatched. Clones were read by immunoSEQ multiplex PCR, and TCRdb kept only the in-frame ones, dropping some. There are 110,000 to 150,000 clones in the sample; about 84% occur only once, and roughly 8.6% lies in the top ten. This sequence was found in a woman of 80 years or more in a cohort sampled during active or convalescent COVID-19. The specimen was peripheral blood. V usage is TRBV5-8 and J usage is TRBJ2-7, with 8 bases identical to TRBD1. In DNA, the CDR3 is TGTGCCAGCAGCCGACAGGGGACGTCGGGGGAGCAGTACGTC. Protein: CASSRQGTSGEQYV.